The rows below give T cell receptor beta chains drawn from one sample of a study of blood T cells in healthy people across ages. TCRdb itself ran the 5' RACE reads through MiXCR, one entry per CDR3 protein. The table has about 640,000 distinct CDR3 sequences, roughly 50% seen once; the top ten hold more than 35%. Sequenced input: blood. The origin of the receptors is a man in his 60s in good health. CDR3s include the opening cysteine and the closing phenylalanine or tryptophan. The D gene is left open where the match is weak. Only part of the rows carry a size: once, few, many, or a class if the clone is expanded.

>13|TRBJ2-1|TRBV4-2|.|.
CASSRDLGSEQFF
TGTGCCAGCAGCCGGGACCTGGGGAGTGAGCAGTTCTTC
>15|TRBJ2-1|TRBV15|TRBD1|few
CATSREDRVYNEQFF
TGTGCCACCAGCAGAGAGGACAGGGTGTACAATGAGCAGTTCTTC
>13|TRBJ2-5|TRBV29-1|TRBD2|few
CSVAVSGGETQYF
TGCAGCGTTGCGGTTAGCGGGGGGGAGACCCAGTACTTC
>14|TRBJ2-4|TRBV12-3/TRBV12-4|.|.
CASSLGQAKNIQYF
TGTGCCAGCAGTTTAGGACAAGCCAAAAACATTCAGTACTTC
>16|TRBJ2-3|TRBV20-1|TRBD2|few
CSGLGGFLASTDTQYF
TGCAGTGGCTTGGGGGGGTTCTTAGCTAGCACAGATACGCAGTATTTT
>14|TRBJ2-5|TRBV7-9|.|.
CASSLAYRGETQYF
TGTGCCAGCAGCTTAGCGTACCGTGGGGAGACCCAGTACTTC
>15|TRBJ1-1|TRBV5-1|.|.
CASSLVSGGGSEAFF
TGCGCCAGCAGCTTGGTCTCCGGGGGTGGCTCTGAAGCTTTCTTT
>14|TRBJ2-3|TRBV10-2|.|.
CATIRELDTDTQYF
TGCGCCACCATACGGGAACTCGACACAGATACGCAGTATTTT
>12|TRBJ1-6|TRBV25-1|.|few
CASSELVSPLHF
TGTGCCAGCAGTGAATTAGTGTCACCCCTCCACTTT
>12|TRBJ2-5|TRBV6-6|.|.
CASGRGVDEQYF
TGTGCCAGCGGCCGAGGTGTGGATGAGCAGTACTTC